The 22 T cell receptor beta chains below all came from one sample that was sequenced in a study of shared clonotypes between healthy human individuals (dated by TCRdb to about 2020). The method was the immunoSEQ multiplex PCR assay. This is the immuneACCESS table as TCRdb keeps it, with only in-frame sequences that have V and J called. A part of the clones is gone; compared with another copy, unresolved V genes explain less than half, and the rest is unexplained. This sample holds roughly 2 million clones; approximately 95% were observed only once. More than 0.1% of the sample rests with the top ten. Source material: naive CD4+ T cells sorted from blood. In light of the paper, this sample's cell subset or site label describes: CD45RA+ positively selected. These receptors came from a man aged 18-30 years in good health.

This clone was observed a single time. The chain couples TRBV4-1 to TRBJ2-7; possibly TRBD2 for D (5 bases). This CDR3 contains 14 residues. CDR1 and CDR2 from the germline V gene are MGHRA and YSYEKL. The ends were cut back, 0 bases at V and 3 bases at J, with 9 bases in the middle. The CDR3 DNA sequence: TGCGCCAGCAGCCAAGAACTAGGTTACTACGAGCAGTACTTC. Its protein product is CASSQELGYYEQYF.

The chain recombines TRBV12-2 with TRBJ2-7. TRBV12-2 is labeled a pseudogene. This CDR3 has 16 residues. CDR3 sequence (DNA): TGTGCAAGTCGCCCAAGGGGACGGGACCCCAAGTACGAGCAGTACTTC. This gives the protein CASRPRGRDPKYEQYF.

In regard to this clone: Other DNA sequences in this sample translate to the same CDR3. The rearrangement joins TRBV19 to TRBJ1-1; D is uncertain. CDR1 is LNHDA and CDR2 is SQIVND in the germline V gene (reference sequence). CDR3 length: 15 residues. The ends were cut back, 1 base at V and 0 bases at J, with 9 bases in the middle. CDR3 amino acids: CASSIVAGVNTEAFF. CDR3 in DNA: TGTGCCAGTAGTATAGTTGCGGGAGTGAACACTGAAGCTTTCTTT.

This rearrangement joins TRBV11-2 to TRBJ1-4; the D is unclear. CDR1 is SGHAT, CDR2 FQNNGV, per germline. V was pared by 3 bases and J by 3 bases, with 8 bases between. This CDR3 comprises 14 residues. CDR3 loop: CASSFRGSNEKLFF. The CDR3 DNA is TGTGCCAGCAGCTTCCGGGGATCTAATGAAAAACTGTTTTTT.

As DNA, the CDR3 is TGTGCCAGCACCTCAGGAAGGGAGGAGGGCTACACCTTC. Its protein product is CASTSGREEGYTF. J is TRBJ1-2 and V is TRBV9; D not certain. V lost 6 bases and J lost 8, with 17 bases in between. The CDR3 is made up of 13 amino acids. Looked up from germline, CDR1 is SGDLS and CDR2 is YYNGEE. The whole variable domain, filled in from reference TRBV9 and TRBJ1-2, reads DSGVTQTPKHLITATGQRVTLRCSPRSGDLSVYWYQQSLDQGLQFLIQYYNGEERAKGNILERFSAQQFPDLHSELNLSSLELGDSALYFCASTSGREEGYTFGSGTRLTVV.

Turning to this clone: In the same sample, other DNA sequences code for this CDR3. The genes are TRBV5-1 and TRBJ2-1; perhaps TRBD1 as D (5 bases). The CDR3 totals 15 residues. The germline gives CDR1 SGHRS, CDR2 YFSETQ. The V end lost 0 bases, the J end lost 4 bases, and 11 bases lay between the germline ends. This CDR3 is CASSLVGDLYNEQFF. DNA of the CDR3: TGCGCCAGCAGCTTGGTAGGGGATCTATACAATGAGCAGTTCTTC.

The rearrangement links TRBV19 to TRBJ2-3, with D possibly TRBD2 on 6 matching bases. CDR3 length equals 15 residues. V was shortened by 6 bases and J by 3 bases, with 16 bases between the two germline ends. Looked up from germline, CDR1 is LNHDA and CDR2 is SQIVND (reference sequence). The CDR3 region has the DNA TGTGCCAGTAGCTCACTAGCTGGGGGGACAGATACGCAGTATTTT. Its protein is CASSSLAGGTDTQYF.

Here the CDR3 reads CASRRTGAEGEQYF. CDR3 bases: TGCGCCAGCCGACGGACAGGGGCCGAGGGGGAGCAGTACTTC. This chain connects TRBV5-1 to TRBJ2-7; 9 bases align to TRBD1. Trimming cost V 7 bases and J 7 bases; bases outside gene matches: 12. The CDR3 contains 14 residues. Per germline, CDR1 SGHRS and CDR2 YFSETQ.

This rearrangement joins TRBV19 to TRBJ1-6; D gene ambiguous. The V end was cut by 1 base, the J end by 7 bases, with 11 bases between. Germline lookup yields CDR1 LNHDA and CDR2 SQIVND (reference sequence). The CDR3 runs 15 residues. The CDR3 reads CASSIAGSPNSPLHF. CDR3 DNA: TGTGCCAGTAGTATAGCGGGCAGTCCCAATTCACCCCTCCACTTT.

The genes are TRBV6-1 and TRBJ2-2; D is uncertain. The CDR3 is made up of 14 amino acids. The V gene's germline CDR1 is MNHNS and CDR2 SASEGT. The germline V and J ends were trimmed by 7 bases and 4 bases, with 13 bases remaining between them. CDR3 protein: CASIQWGSTGELFF. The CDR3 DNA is TGTGCCAGCATCCAGTGGGGAAGCACCGGGGAGCTGTTTTTT.

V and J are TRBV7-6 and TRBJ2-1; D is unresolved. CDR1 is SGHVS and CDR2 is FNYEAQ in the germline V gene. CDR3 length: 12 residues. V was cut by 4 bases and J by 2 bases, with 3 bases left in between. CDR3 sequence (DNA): TGTGCCAGCAGCTCCCCCTACAATGAGCAGTTCTTC. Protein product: CASSSPYNEQFF.

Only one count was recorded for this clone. Here the CDR3 reads CASSTHTDQPQHF. In nucleotides, the CDR3 is TGTGCCAGCTCGACTCACACGGATCAGCCCCAGCATTTT. The chain recombines TRBV18 with TRBJ1-5; no clear D. The CDR3 sequence is 13 residues long. V lost 6 bases, J lost 5 bases, and 11 bases lay in between. The germline gives CDR1 KGHSH, CDR2 LQKENI.

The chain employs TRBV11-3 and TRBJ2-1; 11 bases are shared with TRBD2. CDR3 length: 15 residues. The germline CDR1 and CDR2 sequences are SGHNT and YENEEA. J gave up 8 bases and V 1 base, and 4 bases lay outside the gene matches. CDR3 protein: CASSLVAGGGYEQFF. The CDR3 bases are TGTGCCAGCAGCTTAGTAGCGGGAGGGGGTTATGAGCAGTTCTTC.

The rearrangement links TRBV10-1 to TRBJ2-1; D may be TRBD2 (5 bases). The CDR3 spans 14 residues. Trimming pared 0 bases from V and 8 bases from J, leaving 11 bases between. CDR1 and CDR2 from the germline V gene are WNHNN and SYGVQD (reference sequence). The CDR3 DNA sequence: TGCGCCAGCAGTGAGTCGACTATTTTCGATGAGCAGTTCTTC. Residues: CASSESTIFDEQFF.

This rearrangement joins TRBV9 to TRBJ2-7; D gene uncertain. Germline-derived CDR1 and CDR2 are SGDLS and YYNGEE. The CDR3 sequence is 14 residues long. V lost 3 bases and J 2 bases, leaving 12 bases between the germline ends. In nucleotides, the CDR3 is TGTGCCAGCAGCGCCAACCCAGGCCCCTACGAGCAGTACTTC. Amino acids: CASSANPGPYEQYF. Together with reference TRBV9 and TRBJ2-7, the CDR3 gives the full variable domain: DSGVTQTPKHLITATGQRVTLRCSPRSGDLSVYWYQQSLDQGLQFLIQYYNGEERAKGNILERFSAQQFPDLHSELNLSSLELGDSALYFCASSANPGPYEQYFGPGTRLTVT.

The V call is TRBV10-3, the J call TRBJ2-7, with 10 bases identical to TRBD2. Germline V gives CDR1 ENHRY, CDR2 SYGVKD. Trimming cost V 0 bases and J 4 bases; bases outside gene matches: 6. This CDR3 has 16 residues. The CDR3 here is CAISESLTSGKYEQYF. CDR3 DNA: TGTGCCATCAGTGAGTCGCTCACTAGCGGGAAGTACGAGCAGTACTTC.

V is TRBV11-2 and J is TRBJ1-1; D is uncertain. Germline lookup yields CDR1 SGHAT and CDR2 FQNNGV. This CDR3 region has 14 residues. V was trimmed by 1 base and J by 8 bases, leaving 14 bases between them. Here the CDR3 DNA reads TGTGCCAGCAGCTTAGGCGGGCCCGATAAGGAAGCTTTCTTT. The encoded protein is CASSLGGPDKEAFF.

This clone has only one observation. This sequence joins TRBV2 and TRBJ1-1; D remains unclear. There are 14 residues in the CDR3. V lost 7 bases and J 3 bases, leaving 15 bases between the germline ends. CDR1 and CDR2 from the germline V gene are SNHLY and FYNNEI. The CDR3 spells CASNPFSGDTEAFF. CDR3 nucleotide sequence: TGTGCCAGCAATCCCTTCAGTGGGGACACTGAAGCTTTCTTT. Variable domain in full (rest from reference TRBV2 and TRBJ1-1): EPEVTQTPSHQVTQMGQEVILRCVPISNHLYFYWYRQILGQKVEFLVSFYNNEISEKSEIFDDQFSVERPDGSNFTLKIRSTKLEDSAMYFCASNPFSGDTEAFFGQGTRLTVV.

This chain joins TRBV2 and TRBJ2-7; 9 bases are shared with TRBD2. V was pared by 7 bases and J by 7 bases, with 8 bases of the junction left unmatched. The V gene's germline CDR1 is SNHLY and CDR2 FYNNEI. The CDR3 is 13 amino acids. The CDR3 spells CASNAGGVGEQYF. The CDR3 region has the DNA TGTGCCAGCAACGCGGGAGGGGTTGGGGAGCAGTACTTC.

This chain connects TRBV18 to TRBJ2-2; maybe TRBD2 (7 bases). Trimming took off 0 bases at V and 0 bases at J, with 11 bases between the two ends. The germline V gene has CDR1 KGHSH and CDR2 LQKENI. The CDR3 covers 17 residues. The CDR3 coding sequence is TGTGCCAGCTCACCACCGTCGGGGGGCCCGAACACCGGGGAGCTGTTTTTT. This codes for CASSPPSGGPNTGELFF.

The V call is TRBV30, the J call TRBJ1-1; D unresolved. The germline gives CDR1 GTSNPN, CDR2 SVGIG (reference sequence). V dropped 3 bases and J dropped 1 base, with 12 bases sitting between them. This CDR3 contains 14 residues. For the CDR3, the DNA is TGTGCCTGGAGCCCTGGACGGGAGAACACTGAAGCTTTCTTT. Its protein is CAWSPGRENTEAFF.

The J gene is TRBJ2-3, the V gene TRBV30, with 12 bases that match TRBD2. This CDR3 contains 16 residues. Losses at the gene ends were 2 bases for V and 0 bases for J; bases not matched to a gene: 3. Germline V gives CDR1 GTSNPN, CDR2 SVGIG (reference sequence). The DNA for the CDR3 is TGTGCCTGGAGTAGGACTAGCGGGGCGAGCACAGATACGCAGTATTTT. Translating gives CAWSRTSGASTDTQYF.